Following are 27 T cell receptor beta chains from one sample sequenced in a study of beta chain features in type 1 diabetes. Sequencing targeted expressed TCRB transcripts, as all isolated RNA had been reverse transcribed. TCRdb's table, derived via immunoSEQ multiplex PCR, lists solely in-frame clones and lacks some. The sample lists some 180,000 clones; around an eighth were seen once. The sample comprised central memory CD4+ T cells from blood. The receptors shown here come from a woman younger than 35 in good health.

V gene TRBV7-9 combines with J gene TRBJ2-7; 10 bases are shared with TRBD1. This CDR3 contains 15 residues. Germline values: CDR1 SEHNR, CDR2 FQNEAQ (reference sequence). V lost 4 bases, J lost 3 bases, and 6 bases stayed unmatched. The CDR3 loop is CASSSRQGAVYEQYF. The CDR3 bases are TGTGCCAGCAGCTCCCGACAGGGGGCAGTCTACGAGCAGTACTTC.

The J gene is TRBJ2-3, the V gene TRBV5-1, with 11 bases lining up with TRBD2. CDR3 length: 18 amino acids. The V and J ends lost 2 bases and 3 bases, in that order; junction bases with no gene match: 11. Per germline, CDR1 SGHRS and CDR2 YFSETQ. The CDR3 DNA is TGCGCCAGCAGCTTCGGTCTAGCGGGAGGAAGTATAACAGATACGCAGTATTTT. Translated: CASSFGLAGGSITDTQYF.

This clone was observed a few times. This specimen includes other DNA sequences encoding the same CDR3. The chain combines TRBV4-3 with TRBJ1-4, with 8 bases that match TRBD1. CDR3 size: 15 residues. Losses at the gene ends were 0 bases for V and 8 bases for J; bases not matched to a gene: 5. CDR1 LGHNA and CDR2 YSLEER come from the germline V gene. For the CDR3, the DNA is TGCGCCAGCAGCCAAGAGGGGACAGGACCGGAAAAACTGTTTTTT. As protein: CASSQEGTGPEKLFF.

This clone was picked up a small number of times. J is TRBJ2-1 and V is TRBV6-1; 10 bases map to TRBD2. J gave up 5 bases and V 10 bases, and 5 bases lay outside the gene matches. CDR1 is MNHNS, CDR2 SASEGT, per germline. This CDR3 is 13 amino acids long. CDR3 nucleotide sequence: TGTGCCACCCGGACTAGCGGCAACAATGAGCAGTTCTTC. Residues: CATRTSGNNEQFF.

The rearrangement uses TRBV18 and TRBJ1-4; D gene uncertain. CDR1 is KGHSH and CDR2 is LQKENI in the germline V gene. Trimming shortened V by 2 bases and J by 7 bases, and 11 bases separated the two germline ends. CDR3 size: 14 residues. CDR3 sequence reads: CASSPSRQSEKLFF. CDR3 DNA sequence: TGTGCCAGCTCACCATCCAGGCAATCTGAAAAACTGTTTTTT. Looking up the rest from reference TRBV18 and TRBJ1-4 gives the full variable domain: NAGVMQNPRHLVRRRGQEARLRCSPMKGHSHVYWYRQLPEEGLKFMVYLQKENIIDESGMPKERFSAEFPKEGPSILRIQQVVRGDSAAYFCASSPSRQSEKLFFGSGTQLSVL.

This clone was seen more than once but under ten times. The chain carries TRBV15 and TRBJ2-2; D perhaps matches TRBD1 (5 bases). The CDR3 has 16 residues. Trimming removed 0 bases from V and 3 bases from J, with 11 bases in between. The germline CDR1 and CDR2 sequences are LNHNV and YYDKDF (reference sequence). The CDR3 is CATSRDMGQYTGELFF. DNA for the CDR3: TGTGCCACCAGCAGAGATATGGGGCAATACACCGGGGAGCTGTTTTTT.

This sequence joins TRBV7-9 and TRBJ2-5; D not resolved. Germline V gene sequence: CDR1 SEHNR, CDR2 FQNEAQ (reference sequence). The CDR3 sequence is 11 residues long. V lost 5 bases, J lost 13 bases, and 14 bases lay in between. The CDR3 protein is CASSPPFAGYF. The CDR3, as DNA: TGTGCCAGCAGCCCCCCTTTCGCCGGGTACTTC.

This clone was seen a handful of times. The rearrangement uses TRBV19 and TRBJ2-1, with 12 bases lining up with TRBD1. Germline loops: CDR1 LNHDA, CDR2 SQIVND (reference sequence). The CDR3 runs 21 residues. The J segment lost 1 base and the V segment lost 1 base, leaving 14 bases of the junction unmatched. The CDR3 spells CASSIAAGTGGGGRSYNEQFF. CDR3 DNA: TGTGCCAGTAGTATAGCAGCCGGGACAGGGGGCGGCGGGAGGTCCTACAATGAGCAGTTCTTC.

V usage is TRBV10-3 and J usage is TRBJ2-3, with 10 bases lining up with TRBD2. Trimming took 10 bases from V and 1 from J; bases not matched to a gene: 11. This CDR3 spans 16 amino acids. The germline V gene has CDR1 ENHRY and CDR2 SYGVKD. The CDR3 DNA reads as TGTGCCACTACCGCCGGTACTAGCGGGGGCACAGATACGCAGTATTTT. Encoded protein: CATTAGTSGGTDTQYF.

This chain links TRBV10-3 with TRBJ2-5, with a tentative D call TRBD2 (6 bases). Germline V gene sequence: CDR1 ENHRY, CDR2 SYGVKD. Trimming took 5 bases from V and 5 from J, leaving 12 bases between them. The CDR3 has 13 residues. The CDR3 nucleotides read TGTGCCATCAGTTTCGGGAGCGGGGAGACCCAGTACTTC. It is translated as CAISFGSGETQYF.

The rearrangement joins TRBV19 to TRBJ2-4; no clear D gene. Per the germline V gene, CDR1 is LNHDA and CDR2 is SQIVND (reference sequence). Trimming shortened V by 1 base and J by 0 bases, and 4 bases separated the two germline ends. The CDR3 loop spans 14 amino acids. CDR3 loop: CASSIGLAKNIQYF. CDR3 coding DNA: TGTGCCAGTAGTATAGGGCTAGCCAAAAACATTCAGTACTTC. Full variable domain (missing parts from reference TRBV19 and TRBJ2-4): DGGITQSPKYLFRKEGQNVTLSCEQNLNHDAMYWYRQDPGQGLRLIYYSQIVNDFQKGDIAEGYSVSREKKESFPLTVTSAQKNPTAFYLCASSIGLAKNIQYFGAGTRLSVL.

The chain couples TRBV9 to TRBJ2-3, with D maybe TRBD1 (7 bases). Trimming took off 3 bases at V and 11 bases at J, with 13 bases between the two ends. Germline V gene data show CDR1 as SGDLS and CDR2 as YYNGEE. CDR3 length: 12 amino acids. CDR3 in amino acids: CASSAQGGRQYF. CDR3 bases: TGTGCCAGCAGCGCCCAGGGGGGAAGGCAGTATTTT.

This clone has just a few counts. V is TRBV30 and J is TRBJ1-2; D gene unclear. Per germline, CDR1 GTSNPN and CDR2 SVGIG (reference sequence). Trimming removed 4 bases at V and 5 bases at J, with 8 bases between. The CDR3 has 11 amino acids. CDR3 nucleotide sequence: TGTGCCTGGAACCGTCGGTATGGCTACACCTTC. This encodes CAWNRRYGYTF.

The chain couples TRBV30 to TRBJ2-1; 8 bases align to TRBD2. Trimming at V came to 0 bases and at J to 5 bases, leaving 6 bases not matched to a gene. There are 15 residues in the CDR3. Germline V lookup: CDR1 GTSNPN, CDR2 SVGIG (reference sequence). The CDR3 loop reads CAWSVDVAGNNEQFF. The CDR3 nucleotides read TGTGCCTGGAGTGTAGATGTAGCGGGGAACAATGAGCAGTTCTTC.

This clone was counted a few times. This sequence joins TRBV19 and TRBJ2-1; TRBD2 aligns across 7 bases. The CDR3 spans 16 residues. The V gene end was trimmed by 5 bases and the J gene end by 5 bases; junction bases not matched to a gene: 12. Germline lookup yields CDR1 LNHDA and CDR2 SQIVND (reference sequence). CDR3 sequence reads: CASSPWPGGVHNEQFF. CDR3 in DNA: TGTGCCAGTAGTCCTTGGCCGGGAGGTGTACACAATGAGCAGTTCTTC.

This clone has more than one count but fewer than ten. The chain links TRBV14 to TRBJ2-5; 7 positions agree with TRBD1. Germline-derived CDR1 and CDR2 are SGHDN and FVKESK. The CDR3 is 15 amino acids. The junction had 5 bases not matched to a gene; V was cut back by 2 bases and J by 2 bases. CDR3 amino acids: CASSQLVGQQETQYF. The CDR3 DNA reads TGTGCCAGCAGCCAATTAGTGGGACAGCAAGAGACCCAGTACTTC.

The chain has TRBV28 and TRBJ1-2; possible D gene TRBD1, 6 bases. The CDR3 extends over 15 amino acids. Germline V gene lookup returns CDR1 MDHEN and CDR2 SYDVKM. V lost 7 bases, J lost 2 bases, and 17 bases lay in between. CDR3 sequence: CASNPLPQGNYGYTF. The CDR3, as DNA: TGTGCCAGCAACCCGCTTCCGCAGGGGAACTATGGCTACACCTTC.

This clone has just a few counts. In nucleotides, the CDR3 is TGTGCCAGCAGCCGAGGGACTAGCGGGAGACTAGGGGAGCAGTTCTTC. It yields the protein CASSRGTSGRLGEQFF. The chain joins TRBV5-4 to TRBJ2-1, with 14 bases identical to TRBD2. The CDR3 loop spans 16 amino acids. CDR1 is SGHNT, CDR2 YYREEE, per germline (reference sequence). The V gene end was trimmed by 4 bases and the J gene end by 10 bases; junction bases not matched to a gene: 10. Looking up the rest from reference TRBV5-4 and TRBJ2-1 gives the full variable domain: ETGVTQSPTHLIKTRGQQVTLRCSSQSGHNTVSWYQQALGQGPQFIFQYYREEENGRGNFPPRFSGLQFPNYSSELNVNALELDDSALYLCASSRGTSGRLGEQFFGPGTRLTVL.

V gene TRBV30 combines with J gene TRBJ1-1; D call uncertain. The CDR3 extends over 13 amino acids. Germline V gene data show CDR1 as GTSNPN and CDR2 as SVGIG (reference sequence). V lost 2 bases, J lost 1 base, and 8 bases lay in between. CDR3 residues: CAWSTDWNTEAFF. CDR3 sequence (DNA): TGTGCCTGGAGTACGGACTGGAACACTGAAGCTTTCTTT. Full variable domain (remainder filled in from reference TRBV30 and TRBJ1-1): SQTIHQWPATLVQPVGSPLSLECTVEGTSNPNLYWYRQAAGRGLQLLFYSVGIGQISSEVPQNLSASRPQDRQFILSSKKLLLSDSGFYLCAWSTDWNTEAFFGQGTRLTVV.

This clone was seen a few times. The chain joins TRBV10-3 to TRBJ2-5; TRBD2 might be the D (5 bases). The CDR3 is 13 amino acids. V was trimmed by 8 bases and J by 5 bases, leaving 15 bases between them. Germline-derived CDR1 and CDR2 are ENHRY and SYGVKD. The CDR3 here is CAISSDFPETQYF. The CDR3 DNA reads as TGTGCCATCTCCTCGGACTTTCCGGAGACCCAGTACTTC.

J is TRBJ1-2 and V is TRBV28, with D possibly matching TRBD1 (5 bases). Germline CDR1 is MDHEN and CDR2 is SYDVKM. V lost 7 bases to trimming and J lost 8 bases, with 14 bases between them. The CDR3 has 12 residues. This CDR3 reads CASNRGREGYTF. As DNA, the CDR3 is TGTGCCAGCAATAGGGGAAGAGAGGGCTACACCTTC.

In nucleotides, the CDR3 is TGTGCCACAAATTCGGAGGGCTCGGTGGGAGAGACCCAGTACTTC. Translation gives CATNSEGSVGETQYF. The chain combines TRBV10-3 with TRBJ2-5; a weak D match, TRBD2 (6 bases). CDR1 is ENHRY and CDR2 is SYGVKD in the germline V gene. Trimming left V 10 bases short and J 4 bases short, with 22 bases between. The CDR3 covers 15 residues.

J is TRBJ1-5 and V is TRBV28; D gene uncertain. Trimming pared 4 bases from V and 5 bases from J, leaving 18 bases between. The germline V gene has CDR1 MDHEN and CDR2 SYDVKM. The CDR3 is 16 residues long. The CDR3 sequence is CASSSPGPGIYQPQHF. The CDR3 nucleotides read TGTGCCAGCAGTTCCCCCGGGCCGGGGATCTATCAGCCCCAGCATTTT.

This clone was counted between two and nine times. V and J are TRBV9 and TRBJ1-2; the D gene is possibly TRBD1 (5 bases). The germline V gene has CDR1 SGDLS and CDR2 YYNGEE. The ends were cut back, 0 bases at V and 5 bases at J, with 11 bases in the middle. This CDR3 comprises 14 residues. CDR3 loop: CASSVVPTGYGYTF. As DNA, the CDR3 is TGTGCCAGCAGCGTAGTCCCTACAGGTTATGGCTACACCTTC. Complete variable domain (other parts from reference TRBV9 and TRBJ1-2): DSGVTQTPKHLITATGQRVTLRCSPRSGDLSVYWYQQSLDQGLQFLIQYYNGEERAKGNILERFSAQQFPDLHSELNLSSLELGDSALYFCASSVVPTGYGYTFGSGTRLTVV.

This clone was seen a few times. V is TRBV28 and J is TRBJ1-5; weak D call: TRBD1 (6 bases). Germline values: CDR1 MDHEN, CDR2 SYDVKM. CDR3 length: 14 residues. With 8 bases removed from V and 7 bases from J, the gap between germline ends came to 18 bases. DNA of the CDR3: TGTGCCAGCCAACAGGGAGGGGGTCGACAGCCCCAGCATTTT. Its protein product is CASQQGGGRQPQHF.

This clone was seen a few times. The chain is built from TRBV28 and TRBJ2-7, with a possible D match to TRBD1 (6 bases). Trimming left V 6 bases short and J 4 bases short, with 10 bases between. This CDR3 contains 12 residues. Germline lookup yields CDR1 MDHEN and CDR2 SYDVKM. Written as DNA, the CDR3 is TGTGCCAGCAGGGACAGACAGTACGAGCAGTACTTC. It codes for CASRDRQYEQYF. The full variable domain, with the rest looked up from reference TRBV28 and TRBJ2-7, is DVKVTQSSRYLVKRTGEKVFLECVQDMDHENMFWYRQDPGLGLRLIYFSYDVKMKEKGDIPEGYSVSREKKERFSLILESASTNQTSMYLCASRDRQYEQYFGPGTRLTVT.

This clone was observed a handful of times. CDR3 DNA: TGTGCCAGCAGCGTTGGGACTAGCGGGAGGACAGATACGCAGTATTTT. It codes for CASSVGTSGRTDTQYF. The chain employs TRBV9 and TRBJ2-3, with TRBD2 matching over 15 bases. J lost 3 bases, V lost 2 bases, and 1 base had no gene match. CDR1 is SGDLS and CDR2 is YYNGEE in the germline V gene. The CDR3 sequence is 16 residues long.